One sample yielded the 31 T cell receptor beta chains listed below, sequenced in a study of T cell responses to AZD1222 COVID-19 vaccine. The method was immunoSEQ multiplex PCR; TCRdb's version includes in-frame clones alone and lacks a portion of them. This sample carries 72,000 or so clones, around 89% of them seen once, and the ten largest clones take about 28%. The sample was peripheral blood, taken 28 days after the second AZD1222 dose. These receptors originate from an adult who received the AZD1222 COVID-19 vaccine.

The chain recombines TRBV19 with TRBJ2-3; D perhaps matches TRBD1 (5 bases). Per the germline V gene, CDR1 is LNHDA and CDR2 is SQIVND (reference sequence). Trimming shortened V by 9 bases and J by 1 base, and 17 bases separated the two germline ends. The CDR3 runs 15 residues. The CDR3 DNA reads as TGTGCCAGCAGAACCCCAGGGTTTGGCACAGATACGCAGTATTTT. This codes for CASRTPGFGTDTQYF.

This clone came up once. This chain connects TRBV5-1 to TRBJ2-1; D gene uncertain. Germline V gives CDR1 SGHRS, CDR2 YFSETQ. V dropped 4 bases and J dropped 5 bases, with 13 bases sitting between them. This CDR3 spans 14 amino acids. CDR3 in DNA: TGCGCCAGCAGCCCGGCTCGACGGGACAATGAGCAGTTCTTC. Protein product: CASSPARRDNEQFF.

Only one count was recorded for this clone. CDR3 residues: CASSNTAGGYNEQFF. DNA of the CDR3: TGTGCCAGCAGTAACACAGCAGGGGGCTACAATGAGCAGTTCTTC. The genes are TRBV25-1 and TRBJ2-1, with 7 nucleotides matching TRBD1. The CDR3 consists of 15 residues. V lost 5 bases and J lost 3; bases outside the gene matches: 7. Germline values: CDR1 MGHDK, CDR2 SYGVNS.

In its sample, this clone was seen once. The V call is TRBV7-3, the J call TRBJ2-3, with TRBD2 matching 12 bases. Germline CDR1 SGHTA, CDR2 FQGTGA. The CDR3 length is 16 residues. V was pared by 5 bases and J by 1 base, with 4 bases of the junction left unmatched. This CDR3 is CASSPLAGGRTDTQYF. CDR3 sequence (DNA): TGTGCCAGCAGCCCCCTAGCGGGAGGGCGCACAGATACGCAGTATTTT.

The gene calls are TRBV5-1 and TRBJ1-3, with 9 bases aligning to TRBD1. The germline CDR1 and CDR2 sequences are SGHRS and YFSETQ. This CDR3 is built from 14 residues. The J segment lost 4 bases and the V segment lost 4 bases, leaving 3 bases of the junction unmatched. CDR3: CASSQQGAGNTIYF. The CDR3 DNA follows: TGCGCCAGCAGCCAACAGGGGGCCGGAAACACCATATATTTT. The whole variable domain, remainder taken from reference TRBV5-1 and TRBJ1-3, is KAGVTQTPRYLIKTRGQQVTLSCSPISGHRSVSWYQQTPGQGLQFLFEYFSETQRNKGNFPGRFSGRQFSNSRSEMNVSTLELGDSALYLCASSQQGAGNTIYFGEGSWLTVV.

The rearrangement uses TRBV7-9 and TRBJ1-2, with D possibly matching TRBD1 (5 bases). Trimming pared 1 base from V and 8 bases from J, leaving 11 bases between. Germline V gene sequence: CDR1 SEHNR, CDR2 FQNEAQ (reference sequence). CDR3 length: 13 residues. For the CDR3, the DNA is TGTGCCAGCAGCTTAGAGGGGTTGCGGGGCTACACCTTC. It is translated as CASSLEGLRGYTF. Full variable domain (outside the CDR3, taken from reference TRBV7-9 and TRBJ1-2): DTGVSQNPRHKITKRGQNVTFRCDPISEHNRLYWYRQTLGQGPEFLTYFQNEAQLEKSRLLSDRFSAERPKGSFSTLEIQRTEQGDSAMYLCASSLEGLRGYTFGSGTRLTVV.

About this clone itself: The junction shows a germline mismatch at one end, possibly a read error. The chain employs TRBV19 and TRBJ2-7; 14 bases line up with TRBD2. The CDR3 has 15 amino acids. Germline CDR1 and CDR2: LNHDA and SQIVND (reference sequence). The CDR3 DNA follows: TGTGCCAGTAGTCTCACCGGGACTAGCGGGAGAGTTACAGACTTC. This encodes CASSLTGTSGRVTDF.

V is TRBV7-8 and J is TRBJ1-5; perhaps TRBD1 as D (5 bases). The V gene's germline CDR1 is SGHVS and CDR2 FQNEAQ. The germline V and J ends were trimmed by 1 base and 7 bases, with 11 bases remaining between them. CDR3 size: 14 residues. CDR3 sequence (DNA): TGTGCCAGCAGCTTAGGCAACGGGGGACAGCCCCAGCATTTT. This codes for CASSLGNGGQPQHF.

This chain links TRBV5-1 with TRBJ1-3, with unresolved D. From germline, CDR1 is SGHRS and CDR2 YFSETQ. V was cut by 4 bases and J by 3 bases, with 8 bases left in between. This CDR3 is built from 13 residues. CDR3 sequence (DNA): TGCGCCAGCAGCCTGGCACTTGGAAACACCATATATTTT. Translation: CASSLALGNTIYF. Using reference TRBV5-1 and TRBJ1-3 for the parts outside the CDR3, the full variable domain is KAGVTQTPRYLIKTRGQQVTLSCSPISGHRSVSWYQQTPGQGLQFLFEYFSETQRNKGNFPGRFSGRQFSNSRSEMNVSTLELGDSALYLCASSLALGNTIYFGEGSWLTVV.

This sequence joins TRBV2 and TRBJ1-5; the match to TRBD1 covers 11 bases. J was trimmed by 15 bases and V by 5 bases; bases with no gene match: 9. Per germline, CDR1 SNHLY and CDR2 FYNNEI. The CDR3 consists of 13 residues. The CDR3 reads CASSLTGQGERHF. CDR3 DNA: TGTGCCAGCAGTTTGACGGGACAGGGGGAAAGGCATTTT.

This clone was seen only once. CDR3 DNA: TGCAGCGTTAGCCCTAGTCTAGCCAAAAACATTCAGTACTTC. It translates to CSVSPSLAKNIQYF. This sequence joins TRBV29-1 and TRBJ2-4; D is unresolved. This CDR3 comprises 14 residues. Per the germline V gene, CDR1 is SQVTM and CDR2 is ANQGSEA. Trimming stripped 5 bases from V and 0 bases from J, with 11 bases between.

This clone has a single count. This chain connects TRBV6-1 to TRBJ2-4; 7 bases align to TRBD1. This CDR3 comprises 17 residues. Germline V gene lookup returns CDR1 MNHNS and CDR2 SASEGT. J was trimmed by 0 bases and V by 1 base; bases with no gene match: 6. The CDR3, as DNA: TGTGCCAGCAGTGAAGGGACAGGACAGCTAGCCAAAAACATTCAGTACTTC. Amino acid sequence: CASSEGTGQLAKNIQYF.

CDR3 sequence (DNA): TGTGCCACCGCTAGCTTCAGGGCGGGGGACTATAATTCACCCCTCCACTTT. Translation gives CATASFRAGDYNSPLHF. The chain carries TRBV28 and TRBJ1-6; weak D call: TRBD1 (5 bases). The germline CDR1 and CDR2 sequences are MDHEN and SYDVKM. The length of the CDR3 is 17 residues. V lost 10 bases to trimming and J lost 3 bases, with 22 bases between them.

V usage is TRBV3-1 (or the pseudogene TRBV3-2) and J usage is TRBJ2-4; TRBD2 agrees at 10 bases. Germline trimming cut 2 bases from V and 2 bases from J; bases unmatched to any gene: 6. Germline V gene sequence: CDR1 LGHDT, CDR2 YNNKEL (reference sequence). The length of the CDR3 is 17 residues. CDR3 amino acids: CASSQTSGRGTKNIQYF. For the CDR3, the DNA is TGTGCCAGCAGCCAAACCAGCGGGAGGGGAACCAAAAACATTCAGTACTTC.

This clone was recorded only once. This rearrangement joins TRBV28 to TRBJ1-2, with D maybe TRBD1 (5 bases). Germline CDR1 is MDHEN and CDR2 is SYDVKM. V dropped 3 bases and J dropped 7 bases, with 9 bases sitting between them. The CDR3 has 12 amino acids. CDR3 sequence (DNA): TGTGCCAGCAGTTTTTCAGGGATTGGCTACACCTTC. The encoded protein is CASSFSGIGYTF.

The rearrangement links TRBV9 to TRBJ2-6; D ambiguous. From germline, CDR1 is SGDLS and CDR2 YYNGEE. The CDR3 is 13 amino acids. Trimming took off 0 bases at V and 11 bases at J, with 9 bases between the two ends. The CDR3 nucleotides are TGTGCCAGCAGCGTAGTGCCTTCGGACGTCCTGACTTTC. This translates into CASSVVPSDVLTF.

This clone is a singleton in its sample. J is TRBJ1-2 and V is TRBV6-5; no clear D. Trimming took off 4 bases at V and 8 bases at J, with 14 bases between the two ends. CDR3 size: 13 residues. Germline values: CDR1 MNHEY, CDR2 SVGAGI. In DNA form, the CDR3 reads TGTGCCAGCAGTTCCGCAGGAATAGCGGGCTACACCTTC. It codes for CASSSAGIAGYTF.

The J gene is TRBJ1-3, the V gene TRBV2; 7 positions match TRBD1. CDR3 length: 15 residues. The V segment lost 2 bases and the J segment 4 bases; nucleotides outside the gene matches: 5. CDR1 is SNHLY and CDR2 is FYNNEI in the germline V gene. The CDR3 loop is CASSEQGVAGNTIYF. The CDR3 DNA reads as TGTGCCAGCAGTGAACAGGGGGTGGCGGGAAACACCATATATTTT.

Details on this clone: The same CDR3 arises from other DNA sequences in this sample as well. The chain recombines TRBV18 with TRBJ1-2, with 10 nucleotides matching TRBD1. This CDR3 has 14 residues. Germline V gene lookup returns CDR1 KGHSH and CDR2 LQKENI. The ends lost 3 bases at V and 3 bases at J; junction bases unmatched: 1. In DNA form, the CDR3 reads TGTGCCAGCTCACCGGGGACAGGGGACTATGGCTACACCTTC. It codes for CASSPGTGDYGYTF.

This chain joins TRBV10-3 and TRBJ2-7; 15 positions agree with TRBD2. Germline V lookup: CDR1 ENHRY, CDR2 SYGVKD. V lost 4 bases to trimming and J lost 9 bases; unmatched junction nucleotides: 13. This CDR3 has 17 residues. In DNA form, the CDR3 reads TGTGCCATCAGTGGCCAAGGACTAGCGGGAGGGAAGGTTGTGCAGTACTTC. Its protein is CAISGQGLAGGKVVQYF.

V usage is TRBV28 and J usage is TRBJ1-5; 7 bases agree with TRBD1. Trimming at V came to 4 bases and at J to 3 bases, leaving 6 bases not matched to a gene. This CDR3 spans 15 amino acids. Germline V gene lookup returns CDR1 MDHEN and CDR2 SYDVKM. CDR3 sequence: CASSSPGQYNQPQHF. For the CDR3, the DNA is TGTGCCAGCAGTTCACCGGGACAGTACAATCAGCCCCAGCATTTT.

The CDR3 loop reads CASSLVAGANTEAFF. CDR3 DNA sequence: TGTGCCAGCAGCTTAGTGGCAGGTGCGAACACTGAAGCTTTCTTT. The V call is TRBV7-8, the J call TRBJ1-1; no clear D gene. Deletions cut 1 base from V and 1 base from J, with 10 bases between. The CDR3 totals 15 residues. Germline values: CDR1 SGHVS, CDR2 FQNEAQ.

The chain recombines TRBV7-9 with TRBJ1-1; D possibly corresponds to TRBD1 (5 bases). Looked up from germline, CDR1 is SEHNR and CDR2 is FQNEAQ (reference sequence). The CDR3 contains 14 residues. Trimming took 3 bases from V and 4 from J, leaving 12 bases between them. For the CDR3, the DNA is TGTGCCAGCAGCTTCGGTCAGGGTGGCACTGAAGCTTTCTTT. It is translated as CASSFGQGGTEAFF.

This chain links TRBV28 with TRBJ1-1, with D hard to call. Germline CDR1 and CDR2: MDHEN and SYDVKM. The CDR3 loop spans 14 amino acids. V was trimmed by 2 bases and J by 4 bases, leaving 11 bases between them. CDR3 DNA: TGTGCCAGCAGTTTAGGTACTTGGGTCACTGAAGCTTTCTTT. Encoded protein: CASSLGTWVTEAFF.

The rearrangement links TRBV5-1 to TRBJ2-7; TRBD2 matches at 7 bases. Per germline, CDR1 SGHRS and CDR2 YFSETQ. The trim removed 2 bases at V and 4 bases at J, leaving 9 bases unmatched. The CDR3 covers 15 residues. CDR3 protein: CASSFTGGGRYEQYF. CDR3 bases: TGCGCCAGCAGCTTTACTGGCGGCGGGAGATACGAGCAGTACTTC.

In this sample, this clone turned up once. V and J are TRBV6-4 and TRBJ2-1; 8 bases fit TRBD2. CDR1 is MRHNA, CDR2 SNTAGT, per germline. With V trimmed by 5 bases and J by 8 bases, 11 bases remained unmatched. This CDR3 has 15 residues. CDR3 DNA: TGTGCCAGCAGTCGAGCGGGAGCTACCGGTGATGAGCAGTTCTTC. Amino acid sequence: CASSRAGATGDEQFF.

This clone was detected a few times. CDR3 nucleotide sequence: TGTGCCAGTAGTGCCGTCGTGTATTCACCCCTCCACTTT. Protein: CASSAVVYSPLHF. The V and J genes are TRBV19 and TRBJ1-6; D not resolved. Germline V gene data show CDR1 as LNHDA and CDR2 as SQIVND (reference sequence). Trimming removed 5 bases at V and 8 bases at J, with 10 bases between. This CDR3 comprises 13 residues.

This chain joins TRBV5-1 and TRBJ1-2; TRBD1 matches 8 bases. Germline loops: CDR1 SGHRS, CDR2 YFSETQ. Losses at the gene ends were 0 bases for V and 11 bases for J; bases not matched to a gene: 6. The CDR3 runs 13 residues. This chain's CDR3 is CASSLVETGEYTF. The CDR3 coding sequence is TGCGCCAGCAGCTTGGTCGAGACAGGGGAGTACACCTTC. The whole variable domain, remainder taken from reference TRBV5-1 and TRBJ1-2, is KAGVTQTPRYLIKTRGQQVTLSCSPISGHRSVSWYQQTPGQGLQFLFEYFSETQRNKGNFPGRFSGRQFSNSRSEMNVSTLELGDSALYLCASSLVETGEYTFGSGTRLTVV.

The chain couples TRBV13 to TRBJ2-7; 8 bases align to TRBD2. V was clipped by 2 bases and J by 2 bases; unmatched bases: 8. Germline V gene lookup returns CDR1 PRHDT and CDR2 FYEKMQ (reference sequence). The CDR3 contains 16 residues. The CDR3 DNA follows: TGTGCCAGCAGCTTATGGGCGGGGGGCCAGACCTACGAGCAGTACTTC. It codes for CASSLWAGGQTYEQYF.

The chain joins TRBV7-2 to TRBJ2-5; D is unclear. Trimming cost V 0 bases and J 0 bases, with 17 bases left between them. CDR1 is SGHTA, CDR2 FQGNSA, per germline. The CDR3 runs 18 residues. In DNA form, the CDR3 reads TGTGCCAGCAGCTTAGCGCGTTCGAATCAGAGGTACCAAGAGACCCAGTACTTC. Protein sequence: CASSLARSNQRYQETQYF.

The chain is built from TRBV6-5 and TRBJ1-1; D call uncertain. This CDR3 is built from 14 residues. Trimming pared 6 bases from V and 1 base from J, leaving 12 bases between. Germline V gene sequence: CDR1 MNHEY, CDR2 SVGAGI. CDR3 DNA: TGTGCCAGCAGCCTACTCACAGAGAACACTGAAGCTTTCTTT. Protein: CASSLLTENTEAFF.